These T cell receptor beta chains were read from a single sample in a study of OX40 agonist ivuxolimab in advanced cancers. Clones were read by immunoSEQ multiplex PCR, and TCRdb kept only the in-frame ones, dropping some. The sample includes about 70,000 clones, approximately 94% of them seen just once. Specimen: CD4+ or CD8+ T cells sorted from blood, collected in a trial of the OX40 agonist ivuxolimab. All receptors derive from an adult with an advanced solid tumor such as melanoma, head and neck, liver or kidney cancer. Both conserved end residues are part of each CDR3. Fields, in order: D gene, J gene, CDR3 length, clone size, V gene, CDR3 protein, CDR3 DNA. D genes are given only for firm matches. The size entry is marked missing in some rows and otherwise reads once, few, many or a size class.

TRBD1 | TRBJ2-1 | 14 | . | TRBV29-1 | CSVARGQGGFEQFF | TGCAGCGTTGCCAGGGGACAGGGGGGTTTTGAGCAGTTCTTC
TRBD2 | TRBJ2-1 | 14 | . | TRBV6-4 | CASSDSAGGSEQFF | TGTGCCAGCAGTGACTCTGCGGGAGGTAGCGAGCAGTTCTTC
. | TRBJ2-2 | 13 | . | TRBV10-3 | CAISESEAGELFF | TGTGCCATCAGTGAGTCGGAAGCCGGGGAGCTGTTTTTT
. | TRBJ2-2 | 14 | . | TRBV5-1 | CASRTIMNTGELFF | TGCGCCAGCAGGACTATCATGAACACCGGGGAGCTGTTTTTT
. | TRBJ2-1 | 15 | . | TRBV11-2 | CASRIGLADRGEQFF | TGTGCCAGCAGAATCGGACTAGCGGACAGGGGTGAGCAGTTCTTC
. | TRBJ2-5 | 16 | . | TRBV7-3 | CASSSAGTPGRETQYF | TGTGCCAGCAGCTCTGCCGGGACCCCCGGTAGAGAGACCCAGTACTTC
TRBD2 | TRBJ2-2 | 14 | once | TRBV6-4 | CASSVRGDTGELFF | TGTGCCAGCAGTGTGCGGGGGGACACCGGGGAGCTGTTTTTT
. | TRBJ2-5 | 15 | . | TRBV7-9 | CASSLEGSRVETQYF | TGTGCCAGCAGCTTAGAAGGTTCCAGGGTAGAGACCCAGTACTTC
. | TRBJ2-2 | 14 | . | TRBV7-2 | CASSLEPNTGELFF | TGTGCCAGCAGCTTGGAACCAAACACCGGGGAGCTGTTTTTT
. | TRBJ1-3 | 13 | . | TRBV7-9 | CASSLGGRNTIYF | TGTGCCAGCAGCTTAGGGGGGCGAAACACCATATATTTT
. | TRBJ2-1 | 15 | . | TRBV7-9 | CASSPSGYSYNEQFF | TGTGCCAGCAGCCCAAGCGGGTACTCCTACAATGAGCAGTTCTTC
. | TRBJ1-4 | 17 | . | TRBV4-3 | CASSQDPGGATNEKLFF | TGCGCCAGCAGCCAAGATCCCGGCGGTGCAACTAATGAAAAACTGTTTTTT
. | TRBJ2-5 | 15 | once | TRBV25-1 | CASSPRRGSQETQYF | TGTGCCAGCAGTCCCCGGAGGGGCAGCCAAGAGACCCAGTACTTC
TRBD1 | TRBJ1-4 | 16 | . | TRBV11-2 | CASSMDRGRGNEKLFF | TGTGCCAGCAGCATGGACAGGGGACGGGGTAATGAAAAACTGTTTTTT
TRBD1 | TRBJ1-5 | 13 | . | TRBV7-2 | CASSLQGDQPQHF | TGTGCCAGCAGCTTGCAGGGGGATCAGCCCCAGCATTTT